The rows below give T cell receptor beta chains drawn from one sample of a study of blood T cell repertoires in COVID-19. Some clones are missing from TCRdb's copy, which holds only in-frame ones; the method was immunoSEQ multiplex PCR. The table lists 35,000 to 45,000 clones, about 90% of them singletons. Specimen: peripheral blood. The receptors shown here come from a man aged 50 to 60 with active COVID-19. Each CDR3 is given with its conserved first and last residue. Each record gives: clone size, V gene, J gene, D gene, CDR3 DNA, CDR3 protein. The D gene is left open where the match is weak. Expanded clones get a size class; other rows say once, few or many, or leave the size out.

abundance: once
v_gene: TRBV5-1
j_gene: TRBJ2-7
d_gene: .
CDR3nt: TGCGCCAGCAGCTTGTTGGCTGGGTCACTAAGCTACGAGCAGTACTTC
CDR3aa: CASSLLAGSLSYEQYF

abundance: .
v_gene: TRBV5-1
j_gene: TRBJ1-1
d_gene: .
CDR3nt: TGCGCCAGCAGAGGGAGTTTTGAAGCTTTCTTT
CDR3aa: CASRGSFEAFF

abundance: .
v_gene: TRBV6-2/TRBV6-3
j_gene: TRBJ2-5
d_gene: TRBD1
CDR3nt: TGTGCCAGCAGTAGAGGGACAGGGCCCCAGGAGACCCAGTACTTC
CDR3aa: CASSRGTGPQETQYF

abundance: .
v_gene: TRBV12-3/TRBV12-4
j_gene: TRBJ2-7
d_gene: TRBD1
CDR3nt: TGTGCCAGCAGTTCAGGGGGCGGTTACGAGCAGTACTTC
CDR3aa: CASSSGGGYEQYF

abundance: .
v_gene: TRBV4-3
j_gene: TRBJ1-1
d_gene: .
CDR3nt: TGCGCCAGCAGCCAAGATCGGGGGGGGAACACTGAAGCTTTCTTT
CDR3aa: CASSQDRGGNTEAFF

abundance: .
v_gene: TRBV19
j_gene: TRBJ1-2
d_gene: .
CDR3nt: TGTGCCAGTAGTAAGGGGTCCCGCTACACCTTC
CDR3aa: CASSKGSRYTF

abundance: .
v_gene: TRBV11-2
j_gene: TRBJ2-7
d_gene: TRBD1
CDR3nt: TGTGCCAGCAGCTCCATTGCACGGGGGACAGGGGTAAACTACGAGCAGTACTTC
CDR3aa: CASSSIARGTGVNYEQYF

abundance: .
v_gene: TRBV4-1
j_gene: TRBJ1-5
d_gene: .
CDR3nt: TGCGCCAGCAGCCAAGATCAGGTAATACTCAATCAGCCCCAGCATTTT
CDR3aa: CASSQDQVILNQPQHF

abundance: .
v_gene: TRBV27
j_gene: TRBJ1-5
d_gene: TRBD1
CDR3nt: TGTGCCAGCAGTTTACTAGGGGGCTATCAGCCCCAGCATTTT
CDR3aa: CASSLLGGYQPQHF

abundance: .
v_gene: TRBV9
j_gene: TRBJ2-1
d_gene: .
CDR3nt: TGTGCCAGCAGCGTAGGACAGGAACCCTCCTACAATGAGCAGTTCTTC
CDR3aa: CASSVGQEPSYNEQFF

abundance: once
v_gene: TRBV5-4
j_gene: TRBJ1-2
d_gene: TRBD1
CDR3nt: TGTGCCAGCAGCCTGGACAGGGCGGTCGTTGGCTACACCTTC
CDR3aa: CASSLDRAVVGYTF

abundance: .
v_gene: TRBV2
j_gene: TRBJ1-2
d_gene: TRBD1
CDR3nt: TGTGCCAGCAGTGACACAGGGGGTAACTATGGCTACACCTTC
CDR3aa: CASSDTGGNYGYTF

abundance: .
v_gene: TRBV30
j_gene: TRBJ1-1
d_gene: TRBD1
CDR3nt: TGTGCCTGGAGTAGCCCTAGCCCCGGACAGGGATCGACTTTCTTT
CDR3aa: CAWSSPSPGQGSTFF

abundance: .
v_gene: TRBV5-1
j_gene: TRBJ1-1
d_gene: TRBD1
CDR3nt: TGCGCCAGCAGCTTGGGCTCCGGGACAGGGATGAACACTGAAGCTTTCTTT
CDR3aa: CASSLGSGTGMNTEAFF

abundance: .
v_gene: TRBV29-1
j_gene: TRBJ2-5
d_gene: TRBD1
CDR3nt: TGCAGCGTTGCAGGACCAGGGGGATATTCGGAGACCCAGTACTTC
CDR3aa: CSVAGPGGYSETQYF

abundance: .
v_gene: TRBV24-1
j_gene: TRBJ2-5
d_gene: .
CDR3nt: TGTGCCACCAGTGATTTTTCGGGGGGCGGTCAAGAGACCCAGTACTTC
CDR3aa: CATSDFSGGGQETQYF

abundance: .
v_gene: TRBV28
j_gene: TRBJ2-7
d_gene: TRBD1
CDR3nt: TGTGCCAGCAGGACCGGGACAGGGACCTACGAGCAGTACTTC
CDR3aa: CASRTGTGTYEQYF

abundance: .
v_gene: TRBV3-1/TRBV3-2
j_gene: TRBJ1-2
d_gene: .
CDR3nt: TGTGCCAGCAGCCAAGAGTTGTCAGCGGTTACGTTC
CDR3aa: CASSQELSAVTF

abundance: .
v_gene: TRBV12-3/TRBV12-4
j_gene: TRBJ2-7
d_gene: .
CDR3nt: TGTGCCAGCAGCCCGGACTCGTACGAGCAGTACTTC
CDR3aa: CASSPDSYEQYF

abundance: .
v_gene: TRBV5-1
j_gene: TRBJ1-1
d_gene: TRBD1
CDR3nt: TGCGCCAGCAGCTCGCCACAGGGGGGGAGCACTGAAGCTTTCTTT
CDR3aa: CASSSPQGGSTEAFF

abundance: .
v_gene: TRBV5-4
j_gene: TRBJ2-5
d_gene: .
CDR3nt: TGTGCCAGCAGCAGTCCCGGACTACAACAAGAGACCCAGTACTTC
CDR3aa: CASSSPGLQQETQYF

abundance: once
v_gene: TRBV5-8
j_gene: TRBJ1-2
d_gene: TRBD1
CDR3nt: TGTGCCAGCAGCTTGGGGGGACAGGGCGGCTATGGCTACACCTTC
CDR3aa: CASSLGGQGGYGYTF

abundance: .
v_gene: TRBV7-6
j_gene: TRBJ2-5
d_gene: TRBD1
CDR3nt: TGTGCCAGCAGCTTATGGACAGGGGTCGACGAGACCCAGTACTTC
CDR3aa: CASSLWTGVDETQYF

abundance: .
v_gene: TRBV2
j_gene: TRBJ2-7
d_gene: TRBD1
CDR3nt: TGTGCCAGCCGTCTTGAGGGACAGGGGCCTCGCGAGCAGTACTTC
CDR3aa: CASRLEGQGPREQYF

abundance: .
v_gene: TRBV6-6
j_gene: TRBJ2-1
d_gene: .
CDR3nt: TGTGCCACCGGACGGGGACTTTACAATGAGCAGTTCTTC
CDR3aa: CATGRGLYNEQFF

abundance: .
v_gene: TRBV11-1
j_gene: TRBJ2-7
d_gene: TRBD1
CDR3nt: TGTGCCAGCAGCTTACGACAAGGGACAGGGGTCTACGAGCAGTACTTC
CDR3aa: CASSLRQGTGVYEQYF

abundance: .
v_gene: TRBV19
j_gene: TRBJ2-5
d_gene: TRBD1
CDR3nt: TGTGCCAGTAGTAACAGGGGTGGGACCCAGTACTTC
CDR3aa: CASSNRGGTQYF

abundance: .
v_gene: TRBV19
j_gene: TRBJ1-1
d_gene: TRBD1
CDR3nt: TGTGCCAGTAGTTCTCGGGACAGGGGGTATCTCGGGACTGAAGCTTTCTTT
CDR3aa: CASSSRDRGYLGTEAFF

abundance: .
v_gene: TRBV7-2
j_gene: TRBJ1-6
d_gene: .
CDR3nt: TGTGCCAGCAGCTTAGTAGAAAATTCACCCCTCCACTTT
CDR3aa: CASSLVENSPLHF

abundance: .
v_gene: TRBV20-1
j_gene: TRBJ2-7
d_gene: .
CDR3nt: TGCAGTGCTAGTCAGGGGTCCTTACGGGAGCAGTACTTC
CDR3aa: CSASQGSLREQYF

abundance: .
v_gene: TRBV6-5
j_gene: TRBJ2-1
d_gene: TRBD1
CDR3nt: TGTGCCAGCAGTACCCCACGACAGGGTTTTCAATTCTTC
CDR3aa: CASSTPRQGFQFF

abundance: once
v_gene: TRBV6-5
j_gene: TRBJ1-1
d_gene: TRBD1
CDR3nt: TGTGCCAGCAGCCGACAGGGGACGAACACTGAAGCTTTCTTT
CDR3aa: CASSRQGTNTEAFF

abundance: .
v_gene: TRBV5-1
j_gene: TRBJ1-6
d_gene: TRBD1
CDR3nt: TGCGCCAGCAGCTTGGCTCCACCGGGACAGGGGAATTCACCCCTCCACTTT
CDR3aa: CASSLAPPGQGNSPLHF

abundance: .
v_gene: TRBV7-8
j_gene: TRBJ2-1
d_gene: TRBD2
CDR3nt: TGTGCCAGCAGCATGACTAGCGGGGGGTACAATGAGCAGTTCTTC
CDR3aa: CASSMTSGGYNEQFF

abundance: .
v_gene: TRBV6-1
j_gene: TRBJ1-6
d_gene: .
CDR3nt: TGTGCCAGCAGTGAACTTGACGAGTGGAGCTCCTATAATTCACCCCTCCACTTT
CDR3aa: CASSELDEWSSYNSPLHF

abundance: once
v_gene: TRBV28
j_gene: TRBJ1-5
d_gene: TRBD1
CDR3nt: TGTGCCAGCAGTCGGGCGGGACAGGGGAATCAGCCCCAGCATTTT
CDR3aa: CASSRAGQGNQPQHF

abundance: .
v_gene: TRBV4-2
j_gene: TRBJ2-2
d_gene: TRBD1
CDR3nt: TGTGCCAGCAGCCAACCGTCGACAGGGGCCAACACCGGGGAGCTGTTTTTT
CDR3aa: CASSQPSTGANTGELFF

abundance: once
v_gene: TRBV6-5
j_gene: TRBJ1-2
d_gene: TRBD1
CDR3nt: TGTGCCAGCAGGGGGACAGGAATCTATGGCTACACCTTC
CDR3aa: CASRGTGIYGYTF

abundance: .
v_gene: TRBV5-1
j_gene: TRBJ1-3
d_gene: .
CDR3nt: TGCGCCAGCAGCTCCGGAGACTCTGGAAACACCATATATTTT
CDR3aa: CASSSGDSGNTIYF

abundance: .
v_gene: TRBV6-5
j_gene: TRBJ1-2
d_gene: TRBD1
CDR3nt: TGTGCCAGCAGTCCGTCAGGGGGGATCTATGGCCACACCTTC
CDR3aa: CASSPSGGIYGHTF

abundance: .
v_gene: TRBV5-4
j_gene: TRBJ1-4
d_gene: .
CDR3nt: TGTGCCAGCAGCTTGGATAGTGCAACTAATGAAAAACTGTTTTTT
CDR3aa: CASSLDSATNEKLFF

abundance: .
v_gene: TRBV4-2
j_gene: TRBJ2-2
d_gene: .
CDR3nt: TGTGCCAGCAGCCAACGGACAGAGCTAAACACCGGGGAGCTGTTTTTT
CDR3aa: CASSQRTELNTGELFF

abundance: .
v_gene: TRBV5-4
j_gene: TRBJ1-1
d_gene: TRBD1
CDR3nt: TGTGCCAGCAGTCAGACAGGGGCAACGAACACTGAAGCTTTCTTT
CDR3aa: CASSQTGATNTEAFF

abundance: .
v_gene: TRBV9
j_gene: TRBJ1-3
d_gene: TRBD1
CDR3nt: TGTGCCAGCAGCGCAAGGGACAGGGTAAACTCTGGAAACACCATATATTTT
CDR3aa: CASSARDRVNSGNTIYF

abundance: .
v_gene: TRBV5-1
j_gene: TRBJ2-3
d_gene: .
CDR3nt: TGCGCCAGCAGCTCGACCGGGGGAACAGATACGCAGTATTTT
CDR3aa: CASSSTGGTDTQYF

abundance: .
v_gene: TRBV15
j_gene: TRBJ1-1
d_gene: .
CDR3nt: TGTGCCACCAGCAGAGAGCGAGGCCTAATGAACACTGAAGCTTTCTTT
CDR3aa: CATSRERGLMNTEAFF

abundance: .
v_gene: TRBV7-9
j_gene: TRBJ2-7
d_gene: .
CDR3nt: TGTGCCAGCAGTTCCGGTACCTACGAGCAGTACTTC
CDR3aa: CASSSGTYEQYF

abundance: .
v_gene: TRBV25-1
j_gene: TRBJ2-3
d_gene: .
CDR3nt: TGTGCCAGCAGTGACAGGCCGAACACAGATACGCAGTATTTT
CDR3aa: CASSDRPNTDTQYF

abundance: .
v_gene: TRBV19
j_gene: TRBJ2-3
d_gene: TRBD2
CDR3nt: TGTGCCAGTAAGACTAGCGGGGGAACAGATACGCAGTATTTT
CDR3aa: CASKTSGGTDTQYF

abundance: .
v_gene: TRBV2
j_gene: TRBJ2-7
d_gene: .
CDR3nt: TGTGCCAGCAAATTAGCGCTCCTTACCTACGAGCAGTACTTC
CDR3aa: CASKLALLTYEQYF

abundance: .
v_gene: TRBV19
j_gene: TRBJ2-1
d_gene: TRBD2
CDR3nt: TGTGCCAGTAGTGGAACTAGCGGGGAATTGAATGAGCAGTTCTTC
CDR3aa: CASSGTSGELNEQFF

abundance: .
v_gene: TRBV7-2
j_gene: TRBJ1-2
d_gene: .
CDR3nt: TGTGCCAGCAGCTCTGATCCGGGGCGGAGGGTCTTC
CDR3aa: CASSSDPGRRVF

abundance: .
v_gene: TRBV2
j_gene: TRBJ2-6
d_gene: .
CDR3nt: TGTGCCAGCAGCGCGACTTTAGGAAGTGGGGCCAACGTCCTGACTTTC
CDR3aa: CASSATLGSGANVLTF

abundance: once
v_gene: TRBV19
j_gene: TRBJ2-2
d_gene: TRBD1
CDR3nt: TGTGCCAGTAGTATGGGACAGGGGGCGGGAACCGGGGAGCTGTTTTTT
CDR3aa: CASSMGQGAGTGELFF

abundance: .
v_gene: TRBV6-5
j_gene: TRBJ1-2
d_gene: TRBD1
CDR3nt: TGTGCCAGCAGTCTACAGGGGGCTGCCTATGGCTACACCTTC
CDR3aa: CASSLQGAAYGYTF

abundance: .
v_gene: TRBV3-1/TRBV3-2
j_gene: TRBJ1-2
d_gene: .
CDR3nt: TGTGCCAGCAGCTCCAGCAGGGTGAGCTACACCTTC
CDR3aa: CASSSSRVSYTF

abundance: .
v_gene: TRBV28
j_gene: TRBJ1-5
d_gene: TRBD1
CDR3nt: TGTGCCAGCAGCCCGACAGGGGGCAGTAGCAATCAGCCCCAGCATTTT
CDR3aa: CASSPTGGSSNQPQHF

abundance: .
v_gene: TRBV6-6
j_gene: TRBJ2-7
d_gene: TRBD1
CDR3nt: TGTGCCAGCAGACTTGGACAGGGAGGAGGCGAGCAGTACTTC
CDR3aa: CASRLGQGGGEQYF

abundance: .
v_gene: TRBV30
j_gene: TRBJ1-2
d_gene: TRBD1
CDR3nt: TGTGCCTGGAATCCGGGACAGGGGGCACGAGGCTACACCTTC
CDR3aa: CAWNPGQGARGYTF

abundance: .
v_gene: TRBV6-5
j_gene: TRBJ2-2
d_gene: .
CDR3nt: TGTGCCAGCACCCCCAGCGCAGGGGACACCGGGGAGCTGTTTTTT
CDR3aa: CASTPSAGDTGELFF